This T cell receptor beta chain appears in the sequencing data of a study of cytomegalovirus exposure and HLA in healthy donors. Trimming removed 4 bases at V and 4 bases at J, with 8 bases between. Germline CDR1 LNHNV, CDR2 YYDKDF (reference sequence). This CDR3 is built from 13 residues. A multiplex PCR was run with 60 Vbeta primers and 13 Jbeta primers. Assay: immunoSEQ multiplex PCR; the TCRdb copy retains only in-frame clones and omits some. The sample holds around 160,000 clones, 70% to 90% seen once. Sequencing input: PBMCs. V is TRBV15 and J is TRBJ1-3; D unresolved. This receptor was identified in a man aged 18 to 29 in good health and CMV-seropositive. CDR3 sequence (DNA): TGTGCCACCAGCACGAGGTCAGGAAACACCATATATTTT. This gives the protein CATSTRSGNTIYF.